This TCR beta chain stems from a study of cytomegalovirus exposure and HLA in healthy donors (TCRdb year 2017). At the level of the whole study: In an earlier analysis of approximately 640 of the donors, 250 to 350 Gb of sequence data and some 100 million unique TCR beta sequences from 150 million to 200 million T cells were reported. An early release that covered about 640 HLA-typed donors contained about 290 gigabases of sequencing data and roughly 84 million unique TCR sequences. Of the 300 to 500 genotyped donors, more than 75% were placed in the genetic ancestry cluster associated with self-reported Caucasian donors. The study aimed to test whether cataloging public T cell receptors could reveal signatures of past pathogen exposure. The study used immunosequencing to profile the T cell repertoires of about 670 subjects and linked those repertoires to cytomegalovirus serostatus. Along with the 666-subject first cohort, a separate validation cohort of over a hundred different subjects was used. The study combined high-throughput TCR immunosequencing, statistical association of individual TCRs with disease status, and machine learning to predict cytomegalovirus infection status. To study patterns of TCR occurrence, a later analysis re-analyzed previously published TCR beta repertoires from 500 to 850 donors and added high-resolution HLA genotyping. Rather than drawing on any new phenotypic data, the later analysis identified candidate immune exposures from TCR beta sequences and the way those sequences occurred across donors. An earlier analysis of about 620 of the donors applied high-throughput TCR beta sequencing to assess whether each TCR beta V gene segment acted as functional or pseudogenic. Donor age, sex, ethnicity and CMV serostatus were collected together with the repertoire data. A later genetic analysis used genome-wide SNP genotypes for about 60% of the roughly 670 donors, treating that subset as a discovery cohort. All discovery cohort repertoires had been generated on a single sequencing platform. Class I and class II HLA loci were covered by the typing at four-digit resolution. The number of donors typed differed by locus, with 629-630 for A, B, C, DRB1 and DQB1, more than 500 for DQA1, over 600 for DPA1, and some 470 for DPB1. Five DR-DQ haplotypes were handled as single units for association and clustering, since linkage in the cohort was strong. Across under 500 genotyped donors of the cohort, an average of approximately 240,000 unique TCR beta nucleotide sequences per donor were sequenced, and roughly 20% of those sequences were non-productive. Study-wide findings and limitations: The only immune exposure information available for the cohort was CMV serostatus. Only TCR beta chains were sequenced in this cohort, and the absence of alpha or paired-chain data limited detectable features. A further reported finding was that TCR beta sequences accurately predicted the HLA-A and HLA-B alleles for most subjects in the first cohort. Sequencing depth was assumed to be roughly uniform across donors in the presence/absence analyses, though that assumption may not hold. Correlated functional status among segregating V segments might be attributable to linkage disequilibrium, but an unknown experimental factor could not be ruled out. According to a later analysis, TCR association rates differed among HLA loci, with DRB1 alleles showing the most associated TCRs and HLA-C alleles showing the fewest. An association between a missense DCLRE1C variant and V-gene and J-gene trimming of TCR beta chains was found in a later genetic analysis and replicated in an independent cohort. In the study, approximately 160 TCR beta chains were listed as associated with cytomegalovirus. When HLA alleles, especially DR and DQ, strongly co-occurred, TCR associations were difficult to assign to individual alleles. Because the 87-base-pair reads could not distinguish some IMGT-functional V segments, including TRBV6-2 and TRBV6-3, those segments were excluded. An earlier analysis of roughly 570 of the donors showed that most TCR beta V segments appeared in productive rearrangements either about 87% or about 30% of the time, which broadly matched IMGT annotations. Because some donors lacked HLA typing at each locus, the association tests relied only on the typed subset. While some public TCRs were present in many individuals, most TCR sequences turned up only very rarely across donors. In a later analysis, HLA-associated TCR beta chains were found to be more clonally expanded and to have lower generation probabilities than equally common non-associated chains. A later analysis reported that several top co-occurrence clusters appeared linked to parvovirus B19, influenza, CMV and Epstein-Barr virus. A cluster of highly shared sequence variants was judged likely to represent a technical artifact of the sequencing pipeline. In a later analysis, around 17,000 TCR beta sequences were associated with specific HLA alleles at a false discovery rate of 0.05. According to a later analysis, most CMV-associated TCR beta chains appeared to be HLA-restricted, and the HLA associations seemed to be driven largely by CMV exposure. A later genetic analysis reported fewer N-insertions in productive TCRs among donors in an Asian-associated ancestry cluster than the approximately 670-donor mean. Because counts were too low, more than 15 rarely observed V segments, including chromosome 9 orphons, were left out of the earlier analysis of a few hundred of the donors. In vitro tests confirmed that a few of the cytomegalovirus-associated TCR beta chains recognize cytomegalovirus antigens. In both the original and validation cohorts, the classifier was reported to diagnose cytomegalovirus status with high specificity and sensitivity. The authors suggested that the approach could potentially be generalized to other disease states and immunological phenotypes.

Libraries were made using the immunoSEQ multiplex PCR assay. A mixture of 60 forward primers for TCR Vbeta segments and 13 reverse primers for TCR Jbeta segments was used in the multiplex PCR. The CDR3 region of rearranged TCR beta genes was amplified from genomic DNA with a multiplex PCR assay. On the Illumina HiSeq System, the amplified TCR beta libraries were sequenced as 87-base-pair reads. Regarding the original processing steps: Across the 670 or so repertoires, a later analysis counted tens of millions of unique TCR beta chains, 9.5 million to 13 million of which were shared by at least two donors. To remove PCR and sequencing errors, raw reads were error-corrected and collapsed into unique sequences using a nearest-neighbor algorithm that merged closely related sequences. Alignment of CDR3 sequences to IMGT reference sequences was used to assign V, D and J gene segments. Each retained sequence needed at least a six-nucleotide match to both a V gene segment and a J gene segment. A rearrangement counted as productive if the CDR3 had no stop codons and remained in frame with V and J, and every other rearrangement counted as non-productive. CDR3 was defined by IMGT convention, running from the second conserved V-encoded cysteine to the conserved J-encoded phenylalanine. The earlier analysis of about 570 of the donors excluded any sequence lacking an unambiguous match to a single V gene segment. An earlier analysis of approximately 590 of the donors classified V segments as functional when productive rearrangements were above 56.7% and as segregating when the standard deviation between donors was above 5%. A statistical classification framework was built for diagnosing cytomegalovirus status from the catalog of TCR beta chain sequences. V and J gene assignment, in a later analysis, came from comparing TCR nucleotide sequences with IMGT/GENE-DB human TR gene sequences. In a later analysis, CDR3 sequences and most-parsimonious VDJ recombination scenarios were assigned using the TCRdist pipeline. In a later analysis, every TCR beta chain was defined by the combination of its CDR3 amino acid sequence and its V-gene family, and reads without a unique V-gene family were dropped. As a way to deal with suspected cross-contamination and a sequencing artifact, a later analysis dropped 450 to 600 nucleotide sequences that were highly shared and had low generation probability. For each public chain, a later analysis derived a clonal expansion index from normalized ranks of inferred template counts within each repertoire. Generation probabilities in a later analysis came from a VDJ recombination model fitted to out-of-frame rearrangements, and those results were checked against IGoR. Hypergeometric tests were used in a later analysis to score TCR-TCR, TCR-HLA and TCR-CMV co-occurrence, with a repertoire-size bias correction applied to the TCR pairs. To estimate false discovery rates, a later analysis permuted the HLA or CMV assignments 20 times. In a later analysis, co-occurring TCRs were grouped with DBSCAN, and TCRdist sequence similarity was added when clustering was performed within HLA-allele-positive subsets. Co-occurrence clustering excluded repertoires with fewer than 30,000 or more than 120,000 public chains, plus five with anomalous nucleotide sharing. TCRdb obtained this table from immuneACCESS and retained in-frame rearrangements with V and J assigned. These tables miss some clones; where compared with another copy, unresolved V genes account for less than half of the shortfall, and the remainder is unexplained. The DNA was the basis for D and trimming; V, J and clone size are from that table. For this sample there are around 150,000 clones; around 75% appear just once. 3% to 4% of the sample goes to the ten largest clones.

V drops 0 bases and J drops 0 bases, leaving 17 bases in between. Counted from cysteine to phenylalanine, this CDR3 has 18 amino acids. Just the 54-base CDR3 DNA is kept, in frame starting at base 1. CDR1 and CDR2 (ENHRY, SYGVKD) derive from the germline V gene. A note on this clone: This receptor's antigen is unknown. Base qualities are not recorded, but no much larger clone differs from it by a single base.

In total, 630 or so healthy bone marrow donors made up the cohort. At the time of sampling, all cohort members were nominally healthy, though unrecorded immune exposures were likely present. The donor tested CMV seronegative and was one of the 352 seronegative cohort members. A peripheral blood sample was provided by each donor, and peripheral blood mononuclear cells were used for TCR beta sequencing. The Qiagen DNeasy Blood Extraction Kit was used to extract genomic DNA from the blood cell samples. The sequence derives from a male donor in good health and CMV-seronegative. Sequencing input: PBMCs. Rearrangement joined TRBV10-3 to TRBJ1-2; the D gene is unclear. The DNA is TGTGCCATCAGTGAGTCGAGGTTAACGGCCAACCCTAACTATGGCTACACCTTC. It specifies CAISESRLTANPNYGYTF.